This record covers a single T cell receptor (beta chain). What it recognizes is unknown. This entry comes from a study of tumor and adjacent non-tumor tissue in lung cancer. Study summary: The cohort had about 12 adenocarcinoma, 2 squamous cell and 1 small cell patients. Each sample yielded 4 million to 5 million productive TCRbeta reads on average. Study results and caveats: Top 100 clones took a larger repertoire share in normal lung. Significantly higher TCR diversity was found in tumor than normal lung.

The template was RNA from unsorted bulk tissue. The library came from three nested PCR rounds adapted from ARM-PCR protocols. TCRdb independently ran MiXCR on the multiplex PCR reads; one entry per CDR3 protein. The sample lists 100,000 to 150,000 distinct CDR3 sequences, 55% to 75% seen once, with roughly 13% in the top ten. Sample: lung tumor tissue. This receptor was obtained from a man in his thirties or forties with non-small cell lung cancer.

CDR3 in DNA: TGCGCCAGCAGCCAATTAGGCTATGCGCAGTTCTTC. Amino acid sequence: CASSQLGYAQFF. This sequence joins TRBV4-1 and TRBJ2-1; D is uncertain. The ends were cut back, 2 bases at V and 12 bases at J, with 11 bases in the middle. The CDR3 is 12 residues long. Germline CDR1 is MGHRA and CDR2 is YSYEKL.